The rows below give T cell receptor beta chains drawn from one sample of a study of T cells expressing NK-cell markers. From the 5' RACE reads, TCRdb lists one entry per CDR3 protein and no DNA. This sample's table reports around 380,000 distinct CDR3 sequences. The sequencing input was blood T cells: a sorted CD56 or NKG2C T cell subset, CD4+ or CD8+ T cells, or bulk PBMC T cells (not recorded which). All receptors come from a woman aged 50 to 60 in good health. The CDR3 runs from the conserved cysteine through the conserved F or W. The order of the fields is CDR3 length, J gene, V gene, CDR3 protein.

length: 13
J: TRBJ2-3
V: TRBV29-1
CDR3: CSVEGGGLDTQYF

length: 17
J: TRBJ2-3
V: TRBV20-1
CDR3: CSATPLEAGGILDTQYF

length: 15
J: TRBJ2-2
V: TRBV7-8
CDR3: CASSLDRVVAGELFF

length: 15
J: TRBJ2-1
V: TRBV5-4
CDR3: CASSRDPGTGNEQFF

length: 15
J: TRBJ2-6
V: TRBV9
CDR3: CASSPGAPGANVLTF

length: 14
J: TRBJ1-2
V: TRBV27
CDR3: CASSSSTGNYGYTF

length: 14
J: TRBJ1-5
V: TRBV5-1
CDR3: CASSLGGSNQPQHF

length: 18
J: TRBJ2-5
V: TRBV11-2
CDR3: CASSLEGWRAGIRETQYF

length: 16
J: TRBJ2-2
V: TRBV5-1
CDR3: CASSLIPGGVTGELFF

length: 14
J: TRBJ2-1
V: TRBV5-1
CDR3: CASRRGSVNNEQFF

length: 12
J: TRBJ2-7
V: TRBV19
CDR3: CASSGLAYEQYF

length: 16
J: TRBJ2-7
V: TRBV7-2
CDR3: CASRPSGLAGKREQYF

length: 15
J: TRBJ1-1
V: TRBV7-9
CDR3: CASSHTGFAVPEAFF

length: 14
J: TRBJ2-1
V: TRBV24-1
CDR3: CATSDPNGRDEQFF

length: 16
J: TRBJ2-5
V: TRBV24-1
CDR3: CATSDLRGGLGETQYF

length: 15
J: TRBJ2-3
V: TRBV14
CDR3: CAGPDRREGTDTQYF

length: 12
J: TRBJ1-1
V: TRBV3-1
CDR3: CASSNVRGSAFF

length: 13
J: TRBJ1-1
V: TRBV6-1
CDR3: CASRDSLNTEAFF

length: 14
J: TRBJ1-5
V: TRBV19
CDR3: CASSMGAKGQPQHF

length: 20
J: TRBJ1-3
V: TRBV29-1
CDR3: CSVRVDLRDSLTRSGNTIYF